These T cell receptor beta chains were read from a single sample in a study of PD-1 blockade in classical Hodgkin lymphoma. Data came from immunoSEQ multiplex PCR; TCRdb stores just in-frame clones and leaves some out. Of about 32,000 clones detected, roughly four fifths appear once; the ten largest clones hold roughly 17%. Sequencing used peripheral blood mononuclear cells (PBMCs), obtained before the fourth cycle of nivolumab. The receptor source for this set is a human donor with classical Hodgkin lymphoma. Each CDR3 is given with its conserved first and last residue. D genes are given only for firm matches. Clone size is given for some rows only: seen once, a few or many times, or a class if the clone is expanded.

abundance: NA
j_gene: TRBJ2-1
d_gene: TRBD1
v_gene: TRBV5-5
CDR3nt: TGTGCCAGCAGCTCACCGGGACAGGGGCTTTACAATGAGCAGTTCTTC
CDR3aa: CASSSPGQGLYNEQFF

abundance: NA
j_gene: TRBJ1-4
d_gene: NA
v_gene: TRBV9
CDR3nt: TGTGCCAGCAGTCATGGGGATGGGACATGGGACGAAAAACTGTTTTTT
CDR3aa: CASSHGDGTWDEKLFF

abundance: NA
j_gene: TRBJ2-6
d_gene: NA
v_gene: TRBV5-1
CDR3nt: TGCGCCAGCAGCTGGGGGGCCTCGGCCTCTGGGGCCAACGTCCTGACTTTC
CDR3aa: CASSWGASASGANVLTF

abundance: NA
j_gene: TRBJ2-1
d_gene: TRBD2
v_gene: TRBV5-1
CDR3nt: TGCGCCAGCAGCTCGGGGGGGAGTGGTACGGAGCAGTTCTTC
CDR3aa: CASSSGGSGTEQFF

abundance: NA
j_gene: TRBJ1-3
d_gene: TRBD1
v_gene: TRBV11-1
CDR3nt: TGTGCCAGCAGCTTCGGACAGGGGGGCCGCTCTGGAAACACCATATATTTT
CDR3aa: CASSFGQGGRSGNTIYF

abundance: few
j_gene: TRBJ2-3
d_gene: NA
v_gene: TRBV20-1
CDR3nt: TGCAGGGCCGGTTCCACAGATACGCAGTATTTT
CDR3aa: CRAGSTDTQYF

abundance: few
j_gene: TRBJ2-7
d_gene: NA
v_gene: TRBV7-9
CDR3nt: TGTGCCAGCAGCTTAGAATTACACCCCCTCTACGAGCAGTACTTC
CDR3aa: CASSLELHPLYEQYF

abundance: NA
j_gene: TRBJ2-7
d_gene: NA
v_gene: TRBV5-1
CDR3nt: TGCGCCAGCAGCAACCAGATACAGGGCCCCTACGAGCAGTACTTC
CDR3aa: CASSNQIQGPYEQYF

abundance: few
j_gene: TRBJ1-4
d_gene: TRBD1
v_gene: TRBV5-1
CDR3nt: TGCGCCAGCAGCCCGGGACAGGGGGTCGAAAAACTGTTTTTT
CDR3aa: CASSPGQGVEKLFF

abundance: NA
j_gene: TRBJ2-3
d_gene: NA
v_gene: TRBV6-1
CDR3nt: TGTGCCAGCAGGACGATCCGGGGCACAGATACGCAGTATTTT
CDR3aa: CASRTIRGTDTQYF

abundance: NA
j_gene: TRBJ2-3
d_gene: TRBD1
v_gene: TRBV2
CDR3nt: TGTGCCAGCAGTACTGACAGGGGAGGCACAGATACGCAGTATTTT
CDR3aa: CASSTDRGGTDTQYF

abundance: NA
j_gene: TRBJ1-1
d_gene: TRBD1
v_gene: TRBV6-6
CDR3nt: TGTGCCAGCAGTAACCGAGGACAGGGAGGGTCAGTAGCTTTCTTT
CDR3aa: CASSNRGQGGSVAFF

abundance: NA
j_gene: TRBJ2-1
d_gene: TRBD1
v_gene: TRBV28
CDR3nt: TGTGCCAGCACCCTCGACAGGGGCTCCTACAATGAGCAGTTCTTC
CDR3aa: CASTLDRGSYNEQFF

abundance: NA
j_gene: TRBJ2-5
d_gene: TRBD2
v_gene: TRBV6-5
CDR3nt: TGTGCCAGCAGTTACGCGCGCCGGACTAGCGTTGGGACCCAGTACTTC
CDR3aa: CASSYARRTSVGTQYF

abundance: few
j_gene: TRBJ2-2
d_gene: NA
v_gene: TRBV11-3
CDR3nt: TGTGCCAGCAGCTTAGCGTCTGGCCGAACGAACACCGGGGAGCTGTTTTTT
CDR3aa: CASSLASGRTNTGELFF

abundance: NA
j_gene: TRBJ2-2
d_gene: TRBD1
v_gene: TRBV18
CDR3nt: TGTGCCAGCTCACCGCAGGGGGCCAGCACCGGGGAGCTGTTTTTT
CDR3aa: CASSPQGASTGELFF

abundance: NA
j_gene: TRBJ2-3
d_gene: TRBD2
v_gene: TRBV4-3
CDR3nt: TGCGCCAGCAGCCTGAGACTAGCGGGAGGTTACACAGATACGCAGTATTTT
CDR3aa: CASSLRLAGGYTDTQYF

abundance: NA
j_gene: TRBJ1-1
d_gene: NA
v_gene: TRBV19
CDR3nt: TGTGCCAGTTCCAGGGGAAGGGACACTGAAGCTTTCTTT
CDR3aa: CASSRGRDTEAFF

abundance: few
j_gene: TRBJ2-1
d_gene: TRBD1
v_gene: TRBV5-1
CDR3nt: TGCGCCAGCAGCTCGGGACAGGGGGCCTACAATGAGCAGTTCTTC
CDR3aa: CASSSGQGAYNEQFF

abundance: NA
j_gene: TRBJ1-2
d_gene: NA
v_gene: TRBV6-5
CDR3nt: TGTGCCAGCAGAGGGGAGGGGGTGACTTATGGCTACACCTTC
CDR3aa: CASRGEGVTYGYTF

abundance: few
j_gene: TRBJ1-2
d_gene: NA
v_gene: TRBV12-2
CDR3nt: TGTGCAAGTCGCCAGGACGGGAACTATGGCTACACCTTC
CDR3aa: CASRQDGNYGYTF

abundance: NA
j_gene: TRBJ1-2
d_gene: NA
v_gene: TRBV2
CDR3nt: TGTGCCAGCAGTTGGGGGAAAACCATGTCGGGTGGCTACACCTTC
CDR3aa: CASSWGKTMSGGYTF

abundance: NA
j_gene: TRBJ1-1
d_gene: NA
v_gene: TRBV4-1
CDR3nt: TGCGCCAGCAGCCAAGATAGCGCGCTCCAAGCTCGGTATTTCTTT
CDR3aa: CASSQDSALQARYFF

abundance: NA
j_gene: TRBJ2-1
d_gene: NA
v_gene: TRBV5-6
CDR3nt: TGTGCCAGCAGCTTATACGGTCGCTCCTACAATGAGCAGTTCTTC
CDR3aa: CASSLYGRSYNEQFF

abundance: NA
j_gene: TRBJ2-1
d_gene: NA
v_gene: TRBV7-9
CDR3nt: TGTGCCAGCAGCCCGCCGCGGCTAGGGAATTACAATGAGCAGTTCTTC
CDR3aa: CASSPPRLGNYNEQFF

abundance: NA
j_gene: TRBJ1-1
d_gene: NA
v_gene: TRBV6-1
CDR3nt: TGTGCCACCCCCGGGGCCCCCAGCACTGAAGCTTTCTTT
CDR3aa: CATPGAPSTEAFF

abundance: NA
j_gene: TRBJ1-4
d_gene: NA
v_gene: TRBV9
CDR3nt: TGTGCCAGCAGCGTAGAAGGGGAGCGAGAAAAACTGTTTTTT
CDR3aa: CASSVEGEREKLFF

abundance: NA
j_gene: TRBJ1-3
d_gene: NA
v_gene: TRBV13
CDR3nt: TGTGCCAGCAGCCCGGCGGAGGGATCCCCTGGAAACACCATATATTTT
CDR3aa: CASSPAEGSPGNTIYF

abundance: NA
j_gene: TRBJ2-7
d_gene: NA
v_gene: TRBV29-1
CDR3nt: TGCAGCGTTGAGACCGGGACATCGCTCGACTACGAGCAGTACTTC
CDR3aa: CSVETGTSLDYEQYF

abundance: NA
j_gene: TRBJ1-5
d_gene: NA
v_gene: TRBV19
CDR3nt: TGTGCCAGTAGCCTCCATCAGGGGATTAGCAATCAGCCCCAGCATTTT
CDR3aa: CASSLHQGISNQPQHF

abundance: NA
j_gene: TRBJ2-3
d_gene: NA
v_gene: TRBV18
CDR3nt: TGTGCCAGCTCACCGACAGTCACAGATACGCAGTATTTT
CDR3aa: CASSPTVTDTQYF

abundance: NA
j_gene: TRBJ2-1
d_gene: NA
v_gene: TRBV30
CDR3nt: TGTGCCTGGGATAAACTCCAGGGCAATGAGCAGTTCTTC
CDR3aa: CAWDKLQGNEQFF

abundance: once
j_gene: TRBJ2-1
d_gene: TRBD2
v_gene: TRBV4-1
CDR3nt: TGCGCCAGCAGCCATTATGGACTAGCGGACAATGAGCAGTTCTTC
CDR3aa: CASSHYGLADNEQFF

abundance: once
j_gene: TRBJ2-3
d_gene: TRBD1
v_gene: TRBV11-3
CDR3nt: TGTGCCAGCAGCCTACGGGACAGGGTAACAGATACGCAGTATTTT
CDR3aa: CASSLRDRVTDTQYF

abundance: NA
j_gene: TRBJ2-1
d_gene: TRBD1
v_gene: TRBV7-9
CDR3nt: TGTGCCAGCAGCGCCTCCGGGACAGATAATGAGCAGTTCTTC
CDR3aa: CASSASGTDNEQFF

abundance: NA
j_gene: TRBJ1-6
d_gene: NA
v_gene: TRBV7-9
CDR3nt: TGTGCCAGCAGCTTAGATGGGGCCAACTTCCACTTT
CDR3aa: CASSLDGANFHF

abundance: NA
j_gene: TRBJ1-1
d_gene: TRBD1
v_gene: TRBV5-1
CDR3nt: TGCGCCAGCAACCAGGGGGACACTGAAGCTTTCTTT
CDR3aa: CASNQGDTEAFF

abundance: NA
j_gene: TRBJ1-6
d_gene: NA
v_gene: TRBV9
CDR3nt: TGTGCCAGCAGCCCCCAGGTTGCGGGGGGTAATTCACCCCTCCACTTT
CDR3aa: CASSPQVAGGNSPLHF

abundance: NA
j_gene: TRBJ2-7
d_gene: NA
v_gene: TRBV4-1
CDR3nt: TGCGCCAGCAGCCAAGATCTAGGCAGGGGTTGGGAGCAGTACTTC
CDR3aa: CASSQDLGRGWEQYF

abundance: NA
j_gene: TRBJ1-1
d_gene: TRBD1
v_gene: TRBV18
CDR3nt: TGTGCCAGCTCACCACGGACAGGGATGAACACTGAAGCTTTCTTT
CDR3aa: CASSPRTGMNTEAFF

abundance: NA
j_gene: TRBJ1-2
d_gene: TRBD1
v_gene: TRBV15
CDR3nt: TGTGCCACCAGCAGAGAGGGGACAGGCTCCTATGGCTACACCTTC
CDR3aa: CATSREGTGSYGYTF

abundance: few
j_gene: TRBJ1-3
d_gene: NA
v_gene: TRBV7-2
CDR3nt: TGTGCCAGCAGCTTCGGCCGGGACGCAAACACCATATATTTT
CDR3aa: CASSFGRDANTIYF